This TCR beta chain stems from a study of cytomegalovirus exposure and HLA in healthy donors. PCR was performed using 60 Vbeta and 13 Jbeta primers. Sequencing was performed with immunoSEQ multiplex PCR; in TCRdb, only in-frame clones are kept and a portion is missing. The data contain approximately 100,000 clones, 75% of them singletons. CDR1 is MNHEY and CDR2 is SVGAGI in the germline V gene. The V gene end was trimmed by 6 bases and the J gene end by 0 bases; junction bases not matched to a gene: 6. The CDR3 spans 15 residues. The sample consisted of PBMCs. The V call is TRBV6-5, the J call TRBJ2-7; 9 bases fit TRBD2. This clonotype was sampled from a male donor in good health and CMV-seropositive. The CDR3 spells CASRLAGGSSYEQYF. CDR3 nucleotide sequence: TGTGCCAGCAGACTAGCGGGCGGGAGCTCCTACGAGCAGTACTTC.